One T cell receptor (beta chain) is described in this entry. The antigen remains unidentified. Unique molecular identifiers featured in how the TCRbeta library was prepared. Using its own MiXCR run on the PCR reads, TCRdb lists one record per CDR3 protein. There are under 250,000 distinct CDR3 sequences in the sample; approximately 24% occur only once, and about 4.8% lies in the top ten. Germline V gives CDR1 DFQATT, CDR2 SNEGSKA (reference sequence). V trimming: 4 bases; J trimming: 2 bases; junction bases outside the gene matches: 22. The CDR3 has 21 amino acids. The data stem from a study of T-cell reconstitution after alpha-beta-depleted transplantation in children. Study findings and constraints: The high TCRbeta diversity at day 60 in some patients came from surviving recipient T cells and thymic progenitors.

Sequencing used PBMCs, mostly from graft donor cells, obtained 360 days after TCRalphabeta/CD19-depleted stem cell transplant. The rearrangement links TRBV20-1 to TRBJ2-5; 13 bases match TRBD2. The source of this sequence is a female patient aged 2-15 years who had a stem cell transplant for congenital amegakaryocytic thrombocytopenia, so the T cells may come from the graft donor. The CDR3 spells CSATTQTILRTSGRPQETQYF. The CDR3 nucleotides are TGCAGTGCTACCACCCAAACGATACTGAGGACTAGCGGGAGACCACAAGAGACCCAGTACTTC.